This TCR beta chain was sequenced in a study of graft-versus-host responses after intestinal transplantation. Note on this clone: Its antigen is not identified.

Clones were read by immunoSEQ multiplex PCR, and TCRdb kept only the in-frame ones, dropping some. The sample has approximately 90,000 clones, 88% seen once; the top ten hold roughly 0.3%. Losses at the gene ends were 10 bases for V and 4 bases for J; bases not matched to a gene: 8. The CDR3 has 15 residues. Germline values: CDR1 SGHNT, CDR2 YENEEA. This sequence joins TRBV11-3 and TRBJ2-2; 11 bases match TRBD2. The sequences come from unstimulated CD4+ T cells sorted from spleen or lymph node cells, collected before transplant. The source is a human donor who was the organ donor for an intestinal transplant. CDR3 coding DNA: TGTGCCACTCAACCTCTAGCGGGAGGCACCGGGGAGCTGTTTTTT. Translation gives CATQPLAGGTGELFF.